A single sample is the source of the 29 T cell receptor beta chains below, sequenced in a study of CD8 T cells in Susac syndrome. After extraction with the RNeasy kit, roughly 0.5 to 1 ug of the RNA was reverse transcribed using random hexamers. Using its own MiXCR run on the immunoSEQ multiplex PCR reads, TCRdb lists one record per CDR3 protein. Among more than 200,000 distinct CDR3 sequences, about 94% were seen once, and the ten largest hold approximately 0.15%. The sequencing sample was made of CD4+ T cells from PBMCs. These TCRs come from a human donor with Susac syndrome.

The chain has TRBV4-3 and TRBJ1-2; 7 positions match TRBD1. CDR1 and CDR2 (germline): LGHNA, YSLEER. CDR3 length equals 14 residues. J gave up 1 base and V 3 bases, and 2 bases lay outside the gene matches. DNA of the CDR3: TGCGCCAGCAGCCAGACAGGGATTAACTATGGCTACACCTTC. Its protein product is CASSQTGINYGYTF.

This rearrangement joins TRBV4-3 to TRBJ2-5, with a tentative D call TRBD1 (6 bases). The V end lost 0 bases, the J end lost 5 bases, and 13 bases lay between the germline ends. Germline loops: CDR1 LGHNA, CDR2 YSLEER. The CDR3 runs 15 residues. CDR3 DNA sequence: TGCGCCAGCAGCCAAGACCGGACAGCCAGGGAGACCCAGTACTTC. It yields the protein CASSQDRTARETQYF.

The V call is TRBV5-6, the J call TRBJ2-5, with a tentative D call TRBD1 (6 bases). This CDR3 has 14 amino acids. V was shortened by 2 bases and J by 5 bases, with 13 bases between the two germline ends. Germline V lookup: CDR1 SGHDT, CDR2 YYEEEE. The CDR3 DNA reads as TGTGCCAGCAGCTTAGCAGGGGTAGACGAGACCCAGTACTTC. Its protein product is CASSLAGVDETQYF. The whole variable domain, filled in from reference TRBV5-6 and TRBJ2-5, reads DAGVTQSPTHLIKTRGQQVTLRCSPKSGHDTVSWYQQALGQGPQFIFQYYEEEERQRGNFPDRFSGHQFPNYSSELNVNALLLGDSALYLCASSLAGVDETQYFGPGTRLLVL.

The rearrangement uses TRBV18 and TRBJ2-1; a weak D match, TRBD2 (5 bases). The CDR3 extends over 16 amino acids. Between the trimmed V and J ends, which lost 0 bases and 3 bases, there was a span of 12 bases. Germline lookup yields CDR1 KGHSH and CDR2 LQKENI. The CDR3 is CASSPPIGVGYNEQFF. CDR3 DNA sequence: TGTGCCAGCTCACCACCGATCGGGGTCGGCTACAATGAGCAGTTCTTC.

In this sample, this clonotype turned up once. This chain joins TRBV20-1 and TRBJ1-4; 7 bases are shared with TRBD1. CDR3 length: 15 amino acids. Trimming took 3 bases from V and 3 from J; bases not matched to a gene: 7. Per the germline V gene, CDR1 is DFQATT and CDR2 is SNEGSKA (reference sequence). The CDR3 is CSARDLTGSNEKLFF. In DNA, the CDR3 is TGCAGTGCTAGGGATCTGACAGGGTCTAATGAAAAACTGTTTTTT.

The chain links TRBV5-1 to TRBJ1-1, with TRBD1 identical over 8 bases. Germline CDR1 is SGHRS and CDR2 is YFSETQ. The CDR3 is 16 residues long. The V and J ends lost 1 base and 4 bases, in that order; junction bases with no gene match: 9. The CDR3 loop is CASSLNPGGAGTEAFF. As DNA, the CDR3 is TGCGCCAGCAGCTTGAATCCAGGGGGCGCAGGCACTGAAGCTTTCTTT.

V gene TRBV12-3 or TRBV12-4 combines with J gene TRBJ2-1; TRBD2 matches 10 bases. This CDR3 is 18 amino acids long. With V trimmed by 6 bases and J by 0 bases, 11 bases remained unmatched. CDR3 sequence reads: CASSPGISGGSSYNEQFF. CDR3 DNA: TGTGCCAGCAGCCCCGGCATTAGCGGGGGGAGCTCCTACAATGAGCAGTTCTTC.

The J gene is TRBJ2-3, the V gene TRBV3-1; D possibly corresponds to TRBD1 (5 bases). The CDR3 has 14 amino acids. The germline CDR1 and CDR2 sequences are LGHDT and YNNKEL (reference sequence). V lost 3 bases and J 0 bases, leaving 7 bases between the germline ends. The CDR3 loop is CASSQDTSTDTQYF. In nucleotides, the CDR3 is TGTGCCAGCAGCCAGGACACTAGCACAGATACGCAGTATTTT.

J is TRBJ2-3 and V is TRBV13, with D possibly TRBD1 on 7 matching bases. Between the trimmed V and J ends, which lost 5 bases and 4 bases, there was a span of 13 bases. The CDR3 spans 14 residues. Germline-derived CDR1 and CDR2 are PRHDT and FYEKMQ (reference sequence). The CDR3 coding sequence is TGTGCCAGCAGCCCAGGGGGGACTTCAGATACGCAGTATTTT. Amino acids: CASSPGGTSDTQYF.

This CDR3 is CAISDFTEAFF. The CDR3 DNA follows: TGTGCCATCAGTGATTTCACTGAAGCTTTCTTT. The chain has TRBV10-3 and TRBJ1-1; D is undetermined. The CDR3 runs 11 residues. V was cut by 3 bases and J by 4 bases, with 3 bases left in between. Germline V gene sequence: CDR1 ENHRY, CDR2 SYGVKD.

This chain joins TRBV30 and TRBJ1-1, with D perhaps matching TRBD1 (5 bases). Germline assignment: CDR1 GTSNPN and CDR2 SVGIG (reference sequence). Trimming shortened V by 2 bases and J by 2 bases, and 9 bases separated the two germline ends. The CDR3 loop spans 13 amino acids. CDR3 protein: CAWSRGKNTEAFF. The CDR3 DNA sequence: TGTGCCTGGAGTAGGGGCAAAAACACTGAAGCTTTCTTT.

The J gene is TRBJ1-5, the V gene TRBV20-1; possible D gene TRBD1, 5 bases. The CDR3 totals 14 residues. Germline values: CDR1 DFQATT, CDR2 SNEGSKA (reference sequence). Trimming pared 0 bases from V and 4 bases from J, leaving 10 bases between. This CDR3 is CSARDIGGNQPQHF. The CDR3 DNA is TGCAGTGCTAGAGATATCGGGGGGAATCAGCCCCAGCATTTT.

This clonotype was picked up one time. V is TRBV6-2 or TRBV6-3 and J is TRBJ2-3; 10 nucleotides agree with TRBD1. The CDR3 consists of 18 residues. V was clipped by 2 bases and J by 3 bases; unmatched bases: 11. Germline V gene lookup returns CDR1 MNHEY and CDR2 SVGEGT. CDR3 loop: CASSYAYGTGVLTDTQYF. DNA for the CDR3: TGTGCCAGCAGTTACGCTTACGGGACAGGGGTCCTAACAGATACGCAGTATTTT.

J is TRBJ1-6 and V is TRBV4-3; D is ambiguous. V lost 1 base to trimming and J lost 10 bases, with 14 bases between them. Germline values: CDR1 LGHNA, CDR2 YSLEER. There are 15 residues in the CDR3. CDR3 in DNA: TGCGCCAGCAGCCAAGCAGTGGCAGCGGGGTCACCCCTCCACTTT. It translates to CASSQAVAAGSPLHF.

V gene TRBV2 combines with J gene TRBJ2-3, with 9 bases fitting TRBD1. The length of the CDR3 is 14 residues. Germline V gene lookup returns CDR1 SNHLY and CDR2 FYNNEI. After removal of 8 bases from V and 5 bases from J, the junction contained 8 bases not matched to a gene. CDR3 amino acids: CASLGTGNEDTQYF. The CDR3 DNA reads TGTGCCAGCCTCGGGACAGGGAATGAAGATACGCAGTATTTT.

V usage is TRBV19 and J usage is TRBJ2-7, with D possibly being TRBD2 (5 bases). This CDR3 is 14 amino acids long. Germline assignment: CDR1 LNHDA and CDR2 SQIVND (reference sequence). The V and J ends lost 5 bases and 5 bases respectively, with 16 bases between them. Here the CDR3 reads CASSLRAPPHEQYF. The DNA of the CDR3 is TGTGCCAGTAGTTTGCGGGCCCCTCCGCACGAGCAGTACTTC.

The V call is TRBV28, the J call TRBJ1-2; D unclear. The CDR3 totals 16 residues. With 5 bases removed from V and 0 bases from J, the gap between germline ends came to 16 bases. Germline-derived CDR1 and CDR2 are MDHEN and SYDVKM. CDR3 amino acids: CASSLTLPGTNYGYTF. The CDR3 DNA reads TGTGCCAGCAGTCTGACCCTTCCGGGCACTAACTATGGCTACACCTTC.

The chain joins TRBV12-3 or TRBV12-4 to TRBJ1-2, with a weak D call TRBD1 (5 bases). V lost 4 bases and J 0 bases, leaving 9 bases between the germline ends. This CDR3 is 14 amino acids long. The CDR3 is CASSSGPTNYGYTF. As DNA, the CDR3 is TGTGCCAGCAGTTCGGGACCGACTAACTATGGCTACACCTTC.

The chain joins TRBV5-6 to TRBJ2-4; 7 bases agree with TRBD1. V shed 4 bases and J 4 bases; nucleotides not matched to a gene: 8. The CDR3 covers 15 residues. Germline V gene sequence: CDR1 SGHDT, CDR2 YYEEEE. This CDR3 reads CASSAPGTEKNIQYF. DNA for the CDR3: TGTGCCAGCAGCGCCCCCGGGACAGAAAAAAACATTCAGTACTTC. Full variable domain (rest looked up from reference TRBV5-6 and TRBJ2-4): DAGVTQSPTHLIKTRGQQVTLRCSPKSGHDTVSWYQQALGQGPQFIFQYYEEEERQRGNFPDRFSGHQFPNYSSELNVNALLLGDSALYLCASSAPGTEKNIQYFGAGTRLSVL.

This CDR3 reads CASIKLGVMNTEAFF. The CDR3 coding sequence is TGTGCCAGCATTAAATTAGGGGTCATGAACACTGAAGCTTTCTTT. The chain uses TRBV27 and TRBJ1-1; D might be TRBD1 (5 bases). Per germline, CDR1 MNHEY and CDR2 SMNVEV (reference sequence). The CDR3 sequence is 15 residues long. V was clipped by 7 bases and J by 0 bases, with 15 bases between them.

The V call is TRBV6-5, the J call TRBJ1-2; tentatively, D is TRBD1 (5 bases). Germline V gene data show CDR1 as MNHEY and CDR2 as SVGAGI. The V end was cut by 3 bases, the J end by 0 bases, with 11 bases between. The CDR3 length is 15 residues. CDR3 coding DNA: TGTGCCAGCAGTTATCGGGGCAGGGCTAACTATGGCTACACCTTC. Protein: CASSYRGRANYGYTF.

This clonotype showed up just once. The chain recombines TRBV28 with TRBJ1-3; TRBD1 might be the D (6 bases). V shed 4 bases and J shed 3 bases, with 10 bases lying between them. Germline assignment: CDR1 MDHEN and CDR2 SYDVKM. There are 14 residues in the CDR3. The CDR3 bases are TGTGCCAGCAGTTCCCGGACAGATGGAAACACCATATATTTT. It specifies CASSSRTDGNTIYF.

The chain couples TRBV5-5 to TRBJ1-2; 7 nucleotides match TRBD1. The CDR3 totals 14 residues. The germline CDR1 and CDR2 sequences are SGHKS and YYEKEE (reference sequence). V trimming: 4 bases; J trimming: 0 bases; junction bases outside the gene matches: 3. This chain's CDR3 is CASSPGQTNYGYTF. CDR3 nucleotide sequence: TGTGCCAGCAGCCCGGGACAGACTAACTATGGCTACACCTTC. Complete variable domain (other parts from reference TRBV5-5 and TRBJ1-2): DAGVTQSPTHLIKTRGQQVTLRCSPISGHKSVSWYQQVLGQGPQFIFQYYEKEERGRGNFPDRFSARQFPNYSSELNVNALLLGDSALYLCASSPGQTNYGYTFGSGTRLTVV.

The gene calls are TRBV7-2 and TRBJ1-5; no definite D call. Trimming pared 1 base from V and 9 bases from J, leaving 16 bases between. This CDR3 spans 15 amino acids. Per the germline V gene, CDR1 is SGHTA and CDR2 is FQGNSA. The CDR3 sequence is CASSLGGVRVSPQHF. The DNA of the CDR3 is TGTGCCAGCAGCTTAGGCGGGGTAAGGGTATCGCCCCAGCATTTT.

The J gene is TRBJ1-1, the V gene TRBV5-1; 7 bases map to TRBD1. The J segment lost 6 bases and the V segment lost 5 bases, leaving 7 bases of the junction unmatched. The CDR3 runs to 13 residues. Germline CDR1 is SGHRS and CDR2 is YFSETQ. CDR3 nucleotide sequence: TGCGCCAGCAGGACCGGGACAGACTCTGAAGCTTTCTTT. Translation gives CASRTGTDSEAFF.

The chain employs TRBV19 and TRBJ1-2, with D unclear. The germline V and J ends were trimmed by 10 bases and 5 bases, with 20 bases remaining between them. The CDR3 loop spans 14 amino acids. Germline CDR1 is LNHDA and CDR2 is SQIVND (reference sequence). The DNA for the CDR3 is TGTGCCACAGACCAAGGACCGGCCGGATATGGCTACACCTTC. It translates to CATDQGPAGYGYTF. The complete variable domain, with remaining parts taken from reference TRBV19 and TRBJ1-2, reads DGGITQSPKYLFRKEGQNVTLSCEQNLNHDAMYWYRQDPGQGLRLIYYSQIVNDFQKGDIAEGYSVSREKKESFPLTVTSAQKNPTAFYLCATDQGPAGYGYTFGSGTRLTVV.

The V and J genes are TRBV5-4 and TRBJ1-5; TRBD1 might be the D (6 bases). V dropped 0 bases and J dropped 3 bases, with 7 bases sitting between them. Looked up from germline, CDR1 is SGHNT and CDR2 is YYREEE (reference sequence). The CDR3 extends over 14 amino acids. The CDR3 region has the DNA TGTGCCAGCAGCTTGGACAGGGCCAATCAGCCCCAGCATTTT. This gives the protein CASSLDRANQPQHF.

Concerning this clonotype: The junction departs from germline at one end; a sequencing error may be responsible. The V and J genes are TRBV5-1 and TRBJ2-7; no reliable D call. CDR3 size: 16 residues. Germline lookup yields CDR1 SGHRS and CDR2 YFSETQ. The CDR3 here is CASSLGIPPVTYEQYF. CDR3 nucleotide sequence: TGCGCCAGCAGTTTGGGGATCCCTCCTGTTACCTACGAGCAGTACTTC.

The gene calls are TRBV12-3 or TRBV12-4 and TRBJ1-2; no firm D call. The V gene lost 1 base and the J gene lost 4 bases, with 10 bases spanning the gap. The CDR3 length is 14 residues. CDR3 in amino acids: CASSLEGSIYGYTF. The CDR3, as DNA: TGTGCCAGCAGTTTAGAGGGCAGTATCTATGGCTACACCTTC.